The 20 T cell receptor beta chains below all came from one sample that was sequenced in a study of glioma-infiltrating T cells after dendritic cell vaccination (dated by TCRdb to about 2016). Receptors were amplified or captured by the immunoSEQ multiplex PCR assay. Imported from immuneACCESS, the table was reduced by TCRdb to in-frame sequences with V and J called. These copies leave out some clones; in studies compared against another copy, an unresolved V gene accounts for under half, and the cause of the remainder is not known. The sample table contains 90,000 or so clones; only one count was recorded for over 65% of them. The ten largest clonotypes hold around 3.2% of the sample. The input for sequencing was blood, taken before dendritic cell vaccination. All receptors come from a human donor with glioblastoma.

The chain links TRBV7-2 to TRBJ2-3; tentatively, D is TRBD1 (6 bases). V lost 5 bases to trimming and J lost 8 bases, with 17 bases between them. Germline V gene lookup returns CDR1 SGHTA and CDR2 FQGNSA. This CDR3 has 14 amino acids. The CDR3 loop reads CASSPGHSRGTQYF. CDR3 in DNA: TGTGCCAGCAGCCCGGGACACAGTCGAGGTACGCAGTATTTT.

The chain uses TRBV2 and TRBJ1-4; 10 bases align to TRBD1. This CDR3 is 15 amino acids long. Germline V gene sequence: CDR1 SNHLY, CDR2 FYNNEI. The V and J ends lost 6 bases and 8 bases, in that order; junction bases with no gene match: 9. The CDR3 coding sequence is TGTGCCAGCAGCCCTAACGACAGGGGGCAAGAAAAACTGTTTTTT. Translated, it gives CASSPNDRGQEKLFF. The whole variable domain, filled in from reference TRBV2 and TRBJ1-4, reads EPEVTQTPSHQVTQMGQEVILRCVPISNHLYFYWYRQILGQKVEFLVSFYNNEISEKSEIFDDQFSVERPDGSNFTLKIRSTKLEDSAMYFCASSPNDRGQEKLFFGSGTQLSVL.

This chain links TRBV5-4 with TRBJ2-7; the D is unclear. The V and J ends lost 3 bases and 6 bases respectively, with 16 bases between them. CDR3 length equals 14 residues. Germline assignment: CDR1 SGHNT and CDR2 YYREEE (reference sequence). This CDR3 reads CASSSDPSSGEQYF. DNA of the CDR3: TGTGCCAGCAGCTCCGACCCTAGTTCTGGCGAGCAGTACTTC.

This chain links TRBV2 with TRBJ2-7, with TRBD1 matching over 11 bases. V was pared by 9 bases and J by 3 bases, with 4 bases of the junction left unmatched. CDR3 length: 13 residues. Germline V gene lookup returns CDR1 SNHLY and CDR2 FYNNEI. CDR3 bases: TGTGCCAGTCGGACAGGGGGCGTCTACGAGCAGTACTTC. This gives the protein CASRTGGVYEQYF. The full variable domain, in which reference TRBV2 and TRBJ2-7 provide the parts outside the CDR3, is EPEVTQTPSHQVTQMGQEVILRCVPISNHLYFYWYRQILGQKVEFLVSFYNNEISEKSEIFDDQFSVERPDGSNFTLKIRSTKLEDSAMYFCASRTGGVYEQYFGPGTRLTVT.

This sequence joins TRBV6-6 and TRBJ2-1, with 7 bases matching TRBD2. The germline gives CDR1 MNHNY, CDR2 SVGAGI (reference sequence). Germline trimming cut 4 bases from V and 2 bases from J; bases unmatched to any gene: 5. CDR3 length equals 15 residues. This chain's CDR3 is CASSLSGIPYNEQFF. CDR3 nucleotides: TGTGCCAGCAGTTTGAGCGGGATCCCCTACAATGAGCAGTTCTTC.

The rearrangement links TRBV6-5 to TRBJ1-1; 7 bases are a match to TRBD1. V lost 7 bases to trimming and J lost 0 bases; unmatched junction nucleotides: 2. Germline-derived CDR1 and CDR2 are MNHEY and SVGAGI. This CDR3 comprises 13 residues. The CDR3 nucleotides are TGTGCCAGCACACAGGGGATGAACACTGAAGCTTTCTTT. It is translated as CASTQGMNTEAFF.

This clone was seen more than once but under ten times. The chain is built from TRBV7-9 and TRBJ2-7; the match to TRBD1 covers 10 bases. The V gene's germline CDR1 is SEHNR and CDR2 FQNEAQ (reference sequence). The CDR3 is 14 amino acids. The V segment lost 5 bases and the J segment 5 bases; nucleotides outside the gene matches: 6. The DNA for the CDR3 is TGTGCCAGCAGCCTGGACAGGGGGGTGGACGAGCAGTACTTC. Translation gives CASSLDRGVDEQYF.

The rearrangement joins TRBV10-3 to TRBJ1-4; possible D gene TRBD1, 5 bases. V gave up 3 bases and J gave up 4 bases, with 12 bases separating them. CDR1 is ENHRY and CDR2 is SYGVKD in the germline V gene. CDR3 length: 15 amino acids. CDR3 nucleotide sequence: TGTGCCATCAGTGACCCCGGGGGGGTTAATGAAAAACTGTTTTTT. Translated: CAISDPGGVNEKLFF.

As DNA, the CDR3 is TGTGCCATCAGTGAACGAGAGACAGATACGCAGTATTTT. As protein: CAISERETDTQYF. V usage is TRBV10-3 and J usage is TRBJ2-3; D unclear. Germline V gene sequence: CDR1 ENHRY, CDR2 SYGVKD. V shed 3 bases and J shed 3 bases, with 7 bases lying between them. The CDR3 has 13 amino acids.

The chain employs TRBV6-1 and TRBJ1-5; 7 positions match TRBD1. The CDR3 is 16 amino acids. The V gene end was trimmed by 0 bases and the J gene end by 4 bases; junction bases not matched to a gene: 6. Germline V lookup: CDR1 MNHNS, CDR2 SASEGT. This CDR3 is CASSEAGGLRNQPQHF. The CDR3, as DNA: TGTGCCAGCAGTGAAGCAGGGGGCCTACGAAATCAGCCCCAGCATTTT.

The chain uses TRBV19 and TRBJ1-1; tentative D call: TRBD1 (6 bases). Trimming removed 7 bases from V and 3 bases from J, with 27 bases in between. Germline V lookup: CDR1 LNHDA, CDR2 SQIVND (reference sequence). This CDR3 spans 18 amino acids. In DNA form, the CDR3 reads TGTGCCAGTAACTCATTCGGGGACACTTGGGGATTCCACACTGAAGCTTTCTTT. This gives the protein CASNSFGDTWGFHTEAFF.

V gene TRBV6-1 combines with J gene TRBJ2-1; TRBD2 matches 9 bases. The length of the CDR3 is 15 residues. With V trimmed by 8 bases and J by 1 base, 6 bases remained unmatched. In germline, CDR1 is MNHNS, CDR2 SASEGT. DNA for the CDR3: TGTGCCAGCCCTAGCGGGGTTTTTTCCTACAATGAGCAGTTCTTC. Its protein is CASPSGVFSYNEQFF.

The V and J genes are TRBV5-1 and TRBJ1-1; D is ambiguous. The CDR3 is 15 amino acids. V was clipped by 0 bases and J by 6 bases, with 15 bases between them. Germline V CDR1 and CDR2: SGHRS, YFSETQ. CDR3 in DNA: TGCGCCAGCAGCTTGGCGCCACTAGGCCTAGCTGAAGCTTTCTTT. Translating it yields CASSLAPLGLAEAFF.

J is TRBJ2-5 and V is TRBV7-2; 8 bases fit TRBD2. Germline V gives CDR1 SGHTA, CDR2 FQGNSA. With V trimmed by 2 bases and J by 4 bases, 15 bases remained unmatched. This CDR3 is 18 amino acids long. The CDR3 here is CASSLRGWGAGAVETQYF. DNA of the CDR3: TGTGCCAGCAGCTTAAGGGGTTGGGGAGCGGGGGCGGTAGAGACCCAGTACTTC.

This chain links TRBV7-8 with TRBJ2-7; 11 bases agree with TRBD1. Unmatched junction bases numbered 5, after V lost 1 base and J lost 6 bases. Germline CDR1 SGHVS, CDR2 FQNEAQ. This CDR3 has 15 residues. The CDR3 loop reads CASSLGDRGVLEQYF. The CDR3 coding sequence is TGTGCCAGCAGCTTAGGGGACAGGGGGGTCCTCGAGCAGTACTTC.

The V call is TRBV9, the J call TRBJ2-7, with 9 positions matching TRBD2. The CDR3 extends over 18 amino acids. V was clipped by 0 bases and J by 3 bases; unmatched bases: 13. Germline V gene data show CDR1 as SGDLS and CDR2 as YYNGEE. The CDR3: CASSVAGTSRGLVYEQYF. DNA for the CDR3: TGTGCCAGCAGCGTAGCTGGGACTAGCAGAGGGTTAGTCTACGAGCAGTACTTC.

This chain links TRBV29-1 with TRBJ2-3; 7 bases align to TRBD1. Germline lookup yields CDR1 SQVTM and CDR2 ANQGSEA. The CDR3 is 16 amino acids. V trimming: 1 base; J trimming: 1 base; junction bases outside the gene matches: 8. The CDR3 nucleotides are TGCAGCGTTGAAGGGCTCCCCGGGACAGGCACAGATACGCAGTATTTT. As protein: CSVEGLPGTGTDTQYF.

The gene calls are TRBV6-5 and TRBJ2-1; D is ambiguous. This CDR3 is 12 amino acids long. From germline, CDR1 is MNHEY and CDR2 SVGAGI. Trimming took 4 bases from V and 13 from J, leaving 14 bases between them. DNA of the CDR3: TGTGCCAGCAGTTTCTCCTCCAGCGATCAGTTCTTC. This codes for CASSFSSSDQFF.

The chain has TRBV19 and TRBJ2-1; possible D gene TRBD2, 6 bases. This CDR3 spans 15 amino acids. In germline, CDR1 is LNHDA, CDR2 SQIVND (reference sequence). Trimming removed 5 bases at V and 1 base at J, with 12 bases between. CDR3 in DNA: TGTGCCAGTAGTGTATCTAGCGAATCCTACAATGAGCAGTTCTTC. Protein product: CASSVSSESYNEQFF.

V is TRBV18 and J is TRBJ1-1; TRBD1 aligns across 8 bases. Unmatched junction bases numbered 0, after V lost 5 bases and J lost 1 base. This CDR3 is built from 13 residues. CDR1 is KGHSH, CDR2 LQKENI, per germline. The CDR3, as DNA: TGTGCCAGCTCAGACAGGGGGAACACTGAAGCTTTCTTT. Translation gives CASSDRGNTEAFF.